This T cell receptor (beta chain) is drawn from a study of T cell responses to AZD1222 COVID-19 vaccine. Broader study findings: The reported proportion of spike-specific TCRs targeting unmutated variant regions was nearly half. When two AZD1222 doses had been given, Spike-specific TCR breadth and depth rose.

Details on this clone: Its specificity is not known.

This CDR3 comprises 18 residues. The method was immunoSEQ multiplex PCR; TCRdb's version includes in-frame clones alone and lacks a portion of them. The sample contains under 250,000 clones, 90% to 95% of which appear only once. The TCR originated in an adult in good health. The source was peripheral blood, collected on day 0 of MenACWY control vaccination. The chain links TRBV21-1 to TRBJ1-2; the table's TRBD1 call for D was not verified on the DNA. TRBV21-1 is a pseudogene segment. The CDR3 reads CASTKRAGTERANYGYTF. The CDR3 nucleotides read TGTGCCAGCACGAAAAGGGCCGGGACAGAGAGGGCTAACTATGGCTACACCTTC.